This paragraph covers one T cell receptor beta chain sequence. Its specificity is not known. This CDR3 spans 17 amino acids. CDR1 is MGHRA and CDR2 is YSYEKL in the germline V gene. Trimming took 1 base from V and 5 from J; bases not matched to a gene: 12. This PCR relied on a set of 60 Vbeta primers and 13 Jbeta primers. The method was immunoSEQ multiplex PCR; TCRdb's version includes in-frame clones alone and lacks a portion of them. The sample lists about 250,000 clones; under 80% were seen once. The entry originates in a study of cytomegalovirus exposure and HLA in healthy donors. As for the study in general: One earlier analysis, a look at 180 million or so T cells, found some 120 million unique TCR beta sequences.

Study-wide findings and caveats: Several top significant clusters appeared, in a later analysis, to be linked to common viral pathogens.

The rearrangement uses TRBV4-1 and TRBJ2-5; 8 bases fit TRBD2. This TCR was sampled from a female donor in good health and CMV-seronegative. Material: PBMCs. Here the CDR3 DNA reads TGCGCCAGCAGCCAAGGTTCTCCCGGGACTAGGAGGGAGACCCAGTACTTC. Its translation is CASSQGSPGTRRETQYF.